A single sample gave rise to the 11 T cell receptor beta chains below, sequenced in a study of T cells in localized non-small cell lung cancer. Here immunoSEQ multiplex PCR was the method, and the copy in TCRdb shows in-frame clones only, minus some. The data contain 45,000 to 60,000 clones, about four fifths of them singletons. Sequences were derived from peripheral blood, sampled before any cancer treatment. These receptors were obtained from a female donor over 55 with stage II squamous cell lung carcinoma.

This clone was seen just once. Here the CDR3 reads CASSYFYEQYF. The DNA of the CDR3 is TGTGCCAGCAGTTACTTCTACGAGCAGTACTTC. The rearrangement links TRBV6-7 to TRBJ2-7; unclear D gene. TRBV6-7 is annotated as an ORF whose role is uncertain. This CDR3 is built from 11 residues. V gave up 1 base and J gave up 3 bases, with 1 base separating them.

The chain couples TRBV4-1 to TRBJ2-2; 9 nucleotides line up with TRBD1. The CDR3 covers 15 residues. J lost 9 bases, V lost 0 bases, and 5 bases had no gene match. In germline, CDR1 is MGHRA, CDR2 YSYEKL. The CDR3 coding sequence is TGCGCCAGCAGCCAAGATCCACAGGGGGCCTGGGAGCTGTTTTTT. As protein: CASSQDPQGAWELFF.

The rearrangement links TRBV5-1 to TRBJ2-1, with 13 bases lining up with TRBD2. Germline loops: CDR1 SGHRS, CDR2 YFSETQ. With V trimmed by 4 bases and J by 0 bases, 10 bases remained unmatched. The CDR3 length is 19 residues. CDR3 sequence: CASSRNPGLAGPSYNEQFF. CDR3 DNA sequence: TGCGCCAGCAGCCGAAACCCGGGACTAGCGGGGCCCTCCTACAATGAGCAGTTCTTC.

The rearrangement uses TRBV2 and TRBJ2-4; 10 bases match TRBD2. The CDR3 covers 19 residues. Germline CDR1 SNHLY, CDR2 FYNNEI. V lost 10 bases to trimming and J lost 1 base; unmatched junction nucleotides: 19. CDR3 in DNA: TGTGCCACCCACCCCGGGCCTAGCGGGGGCCCGCTCGCCAAAAACATTCAGTACTTC. It translates to CATHPGPSGGPLAKNIQYF. The whole variable domain, filled in from reference TRBV2 and TRBJ2-4, reads EPEVTQTPSHQVTQMGQEVILRCVPISNHLYFYWYRQILGQKVEFLVSFYNNEISEKSEIFDDQFSVERPDGSNFTLKIRSTKLEDSAMYFCATHPGPSGGPLAKNIQYFGAGTRLSVL.

The chain recombines TRBV27 with TRBJ1-5; weak D call: TRBD1 (5 bases). The germline V gene has CDR1 MNHEY and CDR2 SMNVEV (reference sequence). Deletions cut 3 bases from V and 3 bases from J, with 9 bases between. This CDR3 contains 14 residues. The CDR3 DNA follows: TGTGCCAGCAGTTTTCAGGGCAACAATCAGCCCCAGCATTTT. Translated: CASSFQGNNQPQHF.

V usage is TRBV9 and J usage is TRBJ1-1, with 7 bases aligning to TRBD1. Unmatched junction bases numbered 8, after V lost 4 bases and J lost 8 bases. Germline CDR1 SGDLS, CDR2 YYNGEE. The CDR3 is 13 residues long. In DNA form, the CDR3 reads TGTGCCAGCAGCCTTACCCGGACAGGAGAAGCTTTCTTT. Translating it yields CASSLTRTGEAFF.

The V and J genes are TRBV2 and TRBJ2-7, with a possible D match to TRBD1 (6 bases). Trimming left V 8 bases short and J 5 bases short, with 13 bases between. The CDR3 extends over 12 amino acids. Germline V gene sequence: CDR1 SNHLY, CDR2 FYNNEI. The CDR3 here is CASGGRGNEQYF. The CDR3 region has the DNA TGTGCCAGCGGTGGCAGGGGCAACGAGCAGTACTTC.

At least ten counts were recorded for this clone. This chain joins TRBV9 and TRBJ1-5, with D tentatively TRBD1 (5 bases). V lost 2 bases, J lost 9 bases, and 15 bases lay in between. This CDR3 comprises 14 residues. Germline CDR1 reads SGDLS; CDR2 reads YYNGEE. CDR3 in DNA: TGTGCCAGCAGCGTCTCGTGGGGGGAGAGGCCCCAGCATTTT. As protein: CASSVSWGERPQHF.

V gene TRBV2 combines with J gene TRBJ2-7; 7 bases align to TRBD1. V gave up 6 bases and J gave up 4 bases; unmatched junction bases: 3. This CDR3 is built from 12 residues. CDR1 SNHLY and CDR2 FYNNEI come from the germline V gene. The CDR3, as DNA: TGTGCCAGCAGCCGGGACAGATACGAGCAGTACTTC. Its protein product is CASSRDRYEQYF.

The genes are TRBV6-1 and TRBJ1-2; D is unclear. Germline CDR1 MNHNS, CDR2 SASEGT. With 5 bases removed from V and 6 bases from J, the gap between germline ends came to 19 bases. This CDR3 has 15 residues. The CDR3 loop reads CASSPERQRYDGYTF. CDR3 nucleotides: TGTGCCAGCAGTCCGGAGCGGCAGCGGTACGATGGCTACACCTTC.

This clone has at least ten counts. At the DNA level, this CDR3 is encoded by other sequences in the same sample as well. The rearrangement uses TRBV18 and TRBJ2-2; D is undetermined. Germline loops: CDR1 KGHSH, CDR2 LQKENI. The V and J ends lost 6 bases and 3 bases respectively, with 2 bases between them. The CDR3 runs to 11 residues. CDR3 protein: CASSDTGELFF. The CDR3 DNA sequence: TGTGCCAGCTCGGACACCGGGGAGCTGTTTTTT. The variable domain in full, completed from reference TRBV18 and TRBJ2-2, reads NAGVMQNPRHLVRRRGQEARLRCSPMKGHSHVYWYRQLPEEGLKFMVYLQKENIIDESGMPKERFSAEFPKEGPSILRIQQVVRGDSAAYFCASSDTGELFFGEGSRLTVL.